What follows are 4 T cell receptor beta chains derived from one specimen sequenced in a study of blood T cell repertoires in COVID-19. Using immunoSEQ multiplex PCR, the repertoire was profiled, and TCRdb retains in-frame clones only, with some absent. The sample has 200,000 to 250,000 clones; around 82% are singletons. Input material: PBMCs or T cells enriched from blood (not recorded which). These receptors came from a woman in her forties or fifties who had been exposed to COVID-19.

The chain uses TRBV11-3 and TRBJ2-7; no clear D gene. The CDR3 extends over 13 amino acids. The V end lost 0 bases, the J end lost 1 base, and 4 bases lay between the germline ends. In germline, CDR1 is SGHNT, CDR2 YENEEA. CDR3 region: CASSLDSSYEQYF. CDR3 nucleotide sequence: TGTGCCAGCAGCTTAGATAGTTCCTACGAGCAGTACTTC. The entire variable domain, with the rest obtained from reference TRBV11-3 and TRBJ2-7, is as follows: EAGVVQSPRYKIIEKKQPVAFWCNPISGHNTLYWYLQNLGQGPELLIRYENEEAVDDSQLPKDRFSAERLKGVDSTLKIQPAELGDSAVYLCASSLDSSYEQYFGPGTRLTVT.

The V call is TRBV6-5, the J call TRBJ2-2; D gene uncertain. The CDR3 has 14 residues. Trimming shortened V by 5 bases and J by 6 bases, and 13 bases separated the two germline ends. Looked up from germline, CDR1 is MNHEY and CDR2 is SVGAGI. For the CDR3, the DNA is TGTGCCAGCAGTAAGGAGAGGATATCCGGGGAGCTGTTTTTT. This sequence encodes CASSKERISGELFF.

The J gene is TRBJ2-7, the V gene TRBV15; D is ambiguous. Looked up from germline, CDR1 is LNHNV and CDR2 is YYDKDF (reference sequence). CDR3 length: 13 amino acids. V lost 4 bases to trimming and J lost 7 bases, with 14 bases between them. The CDR3 DNA is TGTGCCACCAGCACCGCCCAACTTCGGGAGCAGTACTTC. Its protein is CATSTAQLREQYF. The whole variable domain, filled in from reference TRBV15 and TRBJ2-7, reads DAMVIQNPRYQVTQFGKPVTLSCSQTLNHNVMYWYQQKSSQAPKLLFHYYDKDFNNEADTPDNFQSRRPNTSFCFLDIRSPGLGDTAMYLCATSTAQLREQYFGPGTRLTVT.

CDR3 loop: CASSPPLGLDTEAFF. In nucleotides, the CDR3 is TGTGCCAGCTCTCCTCCGCTCGGGTTGGACACTGAAGCTTTCTTT. The V and J genes are TRBV18 and TRBJ1-1, with D uncertain. Germline V gives CDR1 KGHSH, CDR2 LQKENI. The CDR3 spans 15 residues. V was pared by 6 bases and J by 3 bases, with 17 bases between.